Reported below is one T cell receptor (beta chain). As yet, its antigen is unknown. Second doses at about 4 or about 12 weeks were pooled. The sample is drawn from a study of T cell responses to AZD1222 COVID-19 vaccine. Study results and caveats: Following two doses of AZD1222, Spike-specific TCR breadth and depth rose. Targeting of unmutated variant regions was reportedly seen in nearly half of spike-specific TCRs.

This CDR3 spans 17 amino acids. Trimming removed 3 bases at V and 2 bases at J, with 19 bases between. Looked up from germline, CDR1 is MNHEY and CDR2 is SVGEGT. The method was immunoSEQ multiplex PCR; TCRdb's version includes in-frame clones alone and lacks a portion of them. The sample contains 78,000 or so clones, over 60% of which appear only once. The receptor was isolated from an adult who received the AZD1222 COVID-19 vaccine. The input for sequencing was peripheral blood, taken 28 days after the second AZD1222 dose. This sequence joins TRBV6-2 or TRBV6-3 and TRBJ1-1; D is perhaps TRBD1 (6 bases). Here the CDR3 DNA reads TGTGCCAGCAGTTATTCCCCGAACAGGGTCGGAAACACTGAAGCTTTCTTT. It specifies CASSYSPNRVGNTEAFF.